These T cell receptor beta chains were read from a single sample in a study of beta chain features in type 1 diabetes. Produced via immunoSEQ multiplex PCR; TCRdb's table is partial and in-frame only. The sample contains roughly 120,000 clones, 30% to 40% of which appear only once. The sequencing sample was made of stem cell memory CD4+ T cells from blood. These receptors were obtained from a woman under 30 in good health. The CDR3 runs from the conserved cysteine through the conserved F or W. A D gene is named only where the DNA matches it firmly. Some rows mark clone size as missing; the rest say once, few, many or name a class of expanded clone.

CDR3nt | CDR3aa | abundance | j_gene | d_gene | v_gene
TGTGCCAGCAGCGTTGCAGGGGCCGGGGCCAACGTCCTGACTTTC | CASSVAGAGANVLTF | few | TRBJ2-6 | NA | TRBV9
TGTGCCAGCAGCTTTAGCGGAATTGGCCATAATGAGCAGTTCTTC | CASSFSGIGHNEQFF | NA | TRBJ2-1 | NA | TRBV5-8
TGTGCCAGCAGCTTGGCGACAGGGGGCGGGAGATCCGGGGAGCTGTTTTTT | CASSLATGGGRSGELFF | NA | TRBJ2-2 | TRBD1 | TRBV5-4
TGTGCCAGCAGGGGGGAAGCGGGAGGGCGTTACGAGCAGTACTTC | CASRGEAGGRYEQYF | NA | TRBJ2-7 | TRBD2 | TRBV28
TGTGCCAGCAGTTCAGGTTGGACAGGGAGCGCAGATACGCAGTATTTT | CASSSGWTGSADTQYF | NA | TRBJ2-3 | TRBD1 | TRBV7-9
TGTGCCAGCAGCCCTAGAATTAGCGATGAGCAGTTCTTC | CASSPRISDEQFF | NA | TRBJ2-1 | NA | TRBV7-3
TGTGCCAGTAGTTCGAGACAGGGTCCCACCTACGAGCAGTACTTC | CASSSRQGPTYEQYF | NA | TRBJ2-7 | TRBD1 | TRBV19
TGTGCCAGCAGCTTAGGGTCTAGCGGGAGGAGCACAGATACGCAGTATTTT | CASSLGSSGRSTDTQYF | NA | TRBJ2-3 | TRBD2 | TRBV7-9
TGTGCCAGCAGCTTGGGGGCGGGAGCCACAGATACGCAGTATTTT | CASSLGAGATDTQYF | NA | TRBJ2-3 | TRBD2 | TRBV5-4
TGTGCCAGCAGCCCATGGGGGACAGGTGGTTCGAACACCGGGGAGCTGTTTTTT | CASSPWGTGGSNTGELFF | few | TRBJ2-2 | TRBD1 | TRBV7-9
TGTGCCAGCAGCCCAGACTGGGGAGGAAACGAGCAGTACTTC | CASSPDWGGNEQYF | NA | TRBJ2-7 | NA | TRBV7-9
TGCAGCGTGGGCCCTAGGACAGGGTGGTATGGCTACACCTTC | CSVGPRTGWYGYTF | few | TRBJ1-2 | TRBD1 | TRBV29-1
TGCGCCAGCAGCCAAGGAAGCGGACCATACGAGCAGTACTTC | CASSQGSGPYEQYF | NA | TRBJ2-7 | NA | TRBV4-1
TGTGCCAGCAGCTTAACGGGCGGGGGGAATGAGCAGTTCTTC | CASSLTGGGNEQFF | NA | TRBJ2-1 | TRBD2 | TRBV7-2
TGTGCCAGCAGTGCCTCGACTAGCGGGATTGTCGAGCAGTACTTC | CASSASTSGIVEQYF | NA | TRBJ2-7 | TRBD2 | TRBV6-1
TGTGCCAGCAGCATTAGCGGGGTGATCTACGAGCAGTACTTC | CASSISGVIYEQYF | NA | TRBJ2-7 | TRBD2 | TRBV7-9
TGCGCCAGCAGCTCGGGACAGGGCGGCTATGGCTACACCTTC | CASSSGQGGYGYTF | NA | TRBJ1-2 | TRBD1 | TRBV5-1
TGTGCCAGCGTTAGGACAGACGTCGCCTACGAGCAGTACTTC | CASVRTDVAYEQYF | NA | TRBJ2-7 | NA | TRBV2
TGTGCCAGCAGTGAAGACAGGTTCAGAGATACGCAGTATTTT | CASSEDRFRDTQYF | NA | TRBJ2-3 | NA | TRBV2
TGCGCCAGCAGCTTGCCCCAGACTGTTGGGACTGAAGCTTTCTTT | CASSLPQTVGTEAFF | few | TRBJ1-1 | NA | TRBV5-1
TGCAGCGGGCGGGCGGGAGGCCTCCTGAGCACAGATACGCAGTATTTT | CSGRAGGLLSTDTQYF | few | TRBJ2-3 | TRBD2 | TRBV29-1
TGCGCCAGCAGCGCGAGACAGGGAAGGAATGAAAAACTGTTTTTT | CASSARQGRNEKLFF | few | TRBJ1-4 | TRBD1 | TRBV5-1
TGCGCCAGCAGCTTGGCCCTTGGACGAGGGGGCGGTTACGAGCAGTACTTC | CASSLALGRGGGYEQYF | few | TRBJ2-7 | TRBD1 | TRBV5-1
TGTGCCTGGAGACCACCGCGGGGGCTCGGGGCCAACGTCCTGACTTTC | CAWRPPRGLGANVLTF | NA | TRBJ2-6 | NA | TRBV30
TGTGCCAGCAGCTTGGGCGGCAGGGGAGCCTACAATGAGCAGTTCTTC | CASSLGGRGAYNEQFF | NA | TRBJ2-1 | NA | TRBV5-4
TGTGCCAGCAGCCAACCCGGACTAGCGGTATACGAGCAGTACTTC | CASSQPGLAVYEQYF | NA | TRBJ2-7 | TRBD2 | TRBV6-5
TGTGCCAGCAGTTTACTGGCGGGAGGGCAGCTCGAGCAGTACTTC | CASSLLAGGQLEQYF | few | TRBJ2-7 | TRBD2 | TRBV27
TGCAGCGTTTCCAGAAACTATGGCTACACCTTC | CSVSRNYGYTF | few | TRBJ1-2 | NA | TRBV29-1
TGTGCCAGCAGCTTAAAGGTAGCGGGAGGAGGTGAGCAGTTCTTC | CASSLKVAGGGEQFF | NA | TRBJ2-1 | TRBD2 | TRBV7-2
TGTGCCAGCGGTTTAGCGGGACTAGATACGCAGTATTTT | CASGLAGLDTQYF | few | TRBJ2-3 | TRBD2 | TRBV27
TGTGCTAGTGGTTTGGAAGACAGGGGGCCTATCAATGAGCAGTTCTTC | CASGLEDRGPINEQFF | NA | TRBJ2-1 | TRBD1 | TRBV12-5
TGTGCCAGCAGATCAACAGGGGTGCGCTATGGCTACACCTTC | CASRSTGVRYGYTF | few | TRBJ1-2 | TRBD1 | TRBV7-2
TGTGCCAGCAGCGTATGGAGCGGGTGGGACGCAGCGGGAGATGAGCAGTTCTTC | CASSVWSGWDAAGDEQFF | few | TRBJ2-1 | TRBD2 | TRBV9
TGTGCCAGCAGCGTAGACTCCTATGGCTACACCTTC | CASSVDSYGYTF | NA | TRBJ1-2 | NA | TRBV9
TGTGCCAGCAGCGTGGGGCCAGGGTACACTGGAAACACCATATATTTT | CASSVGPGYTGNTIYF | few | TRBJ1-3 | NA | TRBV9
TGTGCCAGCAGCCAGGGAGAGACCCAGTACTTC | CASSQGETQYF | NA | TRBJ2-5 | NA | TRBV6-5
TGTGCCAGCAGTTTTATCAGGGGGCTTAACTATGGCTACACCTTT | CASSFIRGLNYGYTF | NA | TRBJ1-2 | TRBD1 | TRBV28
TGTGCTAGTAACCGTGGAGGGACTTCGGGGGGGCAGTTCTTC | CASNRGGTSGGQFF | NA | TRBJ2-1 | TRBD2 | TRBV12-5
TGTGCCAGCAGCTCTCTCACAGGGGCCCGGGACGAGCAGTACTTC | CASSSLTGARDEQYF | NA | TRBJ2-7 | TRBD1 | TRBV27
TGTGCCAGCAGCTCAGGGGAAGGGAATCAGCCCCAGCATTTT | CASSSGEGNQPQHF | once | TRBJ1-5 | NA | TRBV7-8
TGTGCCAGCACCTCAGCGGGAGGCGCCTACAATGAGCAGTTCTTC | CASTSAGGAYNEQFF | NA | TRBJ2-1 | TRBD2 | TRBV5-4
TGTGCCAGCAGGATAACAGGGGGGCCCGGGGAGCTGTTTTTT | CASRITGGPGELFF | NA | TRBJ2-2 | TRBD1 | TRBV7-6
TGTGCCAGTAGTGATCTAGGGACTTGGCGGAATACGCAGTATTTT | CASSDLGTWRNTQYF | NA | TRBJ2-3 | NA | TRBV19
TGTGCCAGCAGGTGGGACAGCAACACTGAAGCTTTCTTT | CASRWDSNTEAFF | few | TRBJ1-1 | TRBD1 | TRBV6-5
TGCGCCAGCAGCCCCGCCACAGGGGGGTCTTATAGCAATCAGCCCCAGCATTTT | CASSPATGGSYSNQPQHF | NA | TRBJ1-5 | TRBD1 | TRBV23-1
TGTGCCAGCAGCATTGGGAGGGGCGATGAGCAGTTCTTC | CASSIGRGDEQFF | NA | TRBJ2-1 | TRBD2 | TRBV7-3
TGTGCCAGCAGCCCTCGACTCTCGTACGAGCAGTACTTC | CASSPRLSYEQYF | few | TRBJ2-7 | NA | TRBV11-1
TGTGCCAGCAGTGTCGCCGGAGCCAATCAGCAGTTCTTC | CASSVAGANQQFF | NA | TRBJ2-1 | NA | TRBV2
TGTGCCAGCAGGTCGGGACAGGGATTCCCAGATACGCAGTATTTT | CASRSGQGFPDTQYF | NA | TRBJ2-3 | TRBD1 | TRBV9
TGTGCCAGCAGCTTGGCCGCAGGTTGGGCCTACGAGCAGTACTTC | CASSLAAGWAYEQYF | few | TRBJ2-7 | NA | TRBV5-4
TGTGCCAGCAGCATCCCTAGCGGGAGGGCCGAAGAGCAGTTCTTC | CASSIPSGRAEEQFF | NA | TRBJ2-1 | TRBD2 | TRBV7-2
TGCGCCAGCAGCCGGGACATCTCTGGGGCCAACGTCCTGACTTTC | CASSRDISGANVLTF | NA | TRBJ2-6 | NA | TRBV10-1
TGTGCCAGCAGCTGGACTGCCTCTGGGGCCAACGTCCTGACTTTC | CASSWTASGANVLTF | NA | TRBJ2-6 | NA | TRBV7-3
TGTGCCAGCAGCTACCGACCGGTCCGGGACACAGCCAACGAGCAGTACTTC | CASSYRPVRDTANEQYF | NA | TRBJ2-7 | NA | TRBV7-2
TGTGCCTGGAGTGTACTAGGGACTTACAATGAGCAGTTCTTC | CAWSVLGTYNEQFF | NA | TRBJ2-1 | NA | TRBV30